The 9 T cell receptor beta chains below come from one sample, sequenced in a study of OX40 agonist ivuxolimab in advanced cancers. The protocol was immunoSEQ multiplex PCR, while the TCRdb copy is restricted to in-frame clones and leaves out a portion. The sample contains approximately 60,000 clones, 77% of which appear only once. Sequenced here: CD4+ or CD8+ T cells sorted from blood, sampled in a trial of the OX40 agonist ivuxolimab. These receptors came from an adult with an advanced solid tumor such as melanoma, head and neck, liver or kidney cancer.

This clone has only a few counts. The chain couples TRBV7-3 to TRBJ2-2; D is unresolved. The CDR3 consists of 14 residues. Trimming cost V 2 bases and J 1 base, with 5 bases left between them. The germline V gene encodes CDR1 SGHTA and CDR2 FQGTGA. The CDR3 sequence is CASSLVGNTGELFF. In DNA, the CDR3 is TGTGCCAGCAGCTTAGTGGGGAACACCGGGGAGCTGTTTTTT.

The chain combines TRBV11-3 with TRBJ2-1, with 12 bases aligning to TRBD2. V trimming: 3 bases; J trimming: 8 bases; junction bases outside the gene matches: 11. Germline CDR1 reads SGHNT; CDR2 reads YENEEA. This CDR3 is built from 17 residues. CDR3 sequence: CASSFRAGLAGVDEQFF. CDR3 nucleotide sequence: TGTGCCAGCAGCTTCCGAGCGGGACTAGCGGGCGTCGATGAGCAGTTCTTC.

The J gene is TRBJ2-1, the V gene TRBV4-1, with 8 nucleotides matching TRBD1. Germline trimming cut 6 bases from V and 7 bases from J; bases unmatched to any gene: 8. Germline V gene lookup returns CDR1 MGHRA and CDR2 YSYEKL. The CDR3 runs 14 residues. CDR3 sequence reads: CASRGRGRENEQFF. The DNA of the CDR3 is TGCGCCAGCAGGGGCAGGGGGCGCGAAAATGAGCAGTTCTTC.

This clone was detected only a few times. The V call is TRBV5-1, the J call TRBJ2-2; D is ambiguous. The CDR3 is 15 amino acids. The V and J ends lost 0 bases and 1 base respectively, with 7 bases between them. Germline V CDR1 and CDR2: SGHRS, YFSETQ. The CDR3 protein is CASSLVAGNTGELFF. In nucleotides, the CDR3 is TGCGCCAGCAGCTTGGTGGCAGGGAACACCGGGGAGCTGTTTTTT.

The DNA of the CDR3 is TGTGCCAGCAGTTTGCCTAGCGGAATCACAGATACGCAGTATTTT. Translated: CASSLPSGITDTQYF. This chain uses TRBV28 with TRBJ2-3; 7 bases are shared with TRBD2. The V gene's germline CDR1 is MDHEN and CDR2 SYDVKM. V shed 3 bases and J 2 bases; nucleotides not matched to a gene: 5. The CDR3 runs to 15 residues. Supplemented by reference TRBV28 and TRBJ2-3, the full variable domain reads DVKVTQSSRYLVKRTGEKVFLECVQDMDHENMFWYRQDPGLGLRLIYFSYDVKMKEKGDIPEGYSVSREKKERFSLILESASTNQTSMYLCASSLPSGITDTQYFGPGTRLTVL.

A single count supports this clone. The gene calls are TRBV7-8 and TRBJ1-2; TRBD1 matches at 11 bases. V lost 5 bases and J lost 1; bases outside the gene matches: 3. Per the germline V gene, CDR1 is SGHVS and CDR2 is FQNEAQ. The CDR3 covers 15 residues. The CDR3 sequence: CASSRTGGINYGYTF. In DNA, the CDR3 is TGTGCCAGCAGCCGGACAGGGGGCATTAACTATGGCTACACCTTC.

The gene calls are TRBV5-1 and TRBJ2-3; D may be TRBD2 (6 bases). The V gene lost 2 bases and the J gene lost 1 base, with 11 bases spanning the gap. The CDR3 is 15 amino acids. Germline-derived CDR1 and CDR2 are SGHRS and YFSETQ. The CDR3 is CASSFRDSRTDTQYF. The CDR3 DNA sequence: TGCGCCAGCAGCTTTAGGGACTCCCGCACAGATACGCAGTATTTT.

This chain links TRBV5-1 with TRBJ1-2; no clear D gene. Germline V gene sequence: CDR1 SGHRS, CDR2 YFSETQ. The CDR3 has 15 residues. V shed 0 bases and J shed 5 bases, with 14 bases lying between them. The CDR3 spells CASSLEGTIGYGYTF. The CDR3 DNA sequence: TGCGCCAGCAGCTTGGAGGGAACCATAGGGTATGGCTACACCTTC.

CDR3 residues: CASSPQGLDTRETQYF. The CDR3 region has the DNA TGTGCCAGCAGCCCCCAGGGGCTAGACACGAGGGAGACCCAGTACTTC. The V call is TRBV7-9, the J call TRBJ2-5; tentatively, D is TRBD1 (6 bases). Trimming took 5 bases from V and 5 from J, leaving 21 bases between them. The CDR3 extends over 16 amino acids. From germline, CDR1 is SEHNR and CDR2 FQNEAQ (reference sequence).